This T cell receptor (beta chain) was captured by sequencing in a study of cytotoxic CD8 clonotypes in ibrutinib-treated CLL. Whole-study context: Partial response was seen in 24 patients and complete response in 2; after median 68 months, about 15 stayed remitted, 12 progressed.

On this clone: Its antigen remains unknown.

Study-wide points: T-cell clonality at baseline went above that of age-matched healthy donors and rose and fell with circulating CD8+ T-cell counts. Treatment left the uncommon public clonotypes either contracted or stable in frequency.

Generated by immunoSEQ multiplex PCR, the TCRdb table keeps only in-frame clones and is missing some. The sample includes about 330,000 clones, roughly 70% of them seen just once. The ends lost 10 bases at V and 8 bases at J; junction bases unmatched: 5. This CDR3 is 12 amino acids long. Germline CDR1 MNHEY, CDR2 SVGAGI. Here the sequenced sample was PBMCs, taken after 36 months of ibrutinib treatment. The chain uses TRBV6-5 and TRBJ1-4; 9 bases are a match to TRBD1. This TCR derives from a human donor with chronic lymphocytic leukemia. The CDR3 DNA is TGTGCCACACGACAGGGGGGAGAAAAACTGTTTTTT. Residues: CATRQGGEKLFF.